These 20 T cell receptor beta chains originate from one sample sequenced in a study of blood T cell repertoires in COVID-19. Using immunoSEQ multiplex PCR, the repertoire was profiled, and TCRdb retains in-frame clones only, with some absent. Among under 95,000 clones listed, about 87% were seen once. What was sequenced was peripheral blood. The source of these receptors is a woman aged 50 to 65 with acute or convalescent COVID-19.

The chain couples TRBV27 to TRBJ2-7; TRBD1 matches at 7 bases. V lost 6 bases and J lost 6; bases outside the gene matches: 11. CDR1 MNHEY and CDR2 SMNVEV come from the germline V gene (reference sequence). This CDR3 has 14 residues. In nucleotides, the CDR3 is TGTGCCAGCAGCAGGGGGACCGTCCCAAGCGAGCAGTACTTC. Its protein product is CASSRGTVPSEQYF.

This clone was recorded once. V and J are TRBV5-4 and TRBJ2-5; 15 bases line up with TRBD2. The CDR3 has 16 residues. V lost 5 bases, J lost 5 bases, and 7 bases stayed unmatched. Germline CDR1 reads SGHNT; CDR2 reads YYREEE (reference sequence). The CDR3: CASRHGLAGGYETQYF. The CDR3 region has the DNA TGTGCCAGCAGACATGGACTAGCGGGAGGGTACGAGACCCAGTACTTC.

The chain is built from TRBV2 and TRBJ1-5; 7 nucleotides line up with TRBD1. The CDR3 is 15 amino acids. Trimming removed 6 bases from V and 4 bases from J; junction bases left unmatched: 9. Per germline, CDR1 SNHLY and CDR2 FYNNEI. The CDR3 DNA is TGTGCCAGCAGCCTACAGGGGATGGGGAATCAGCCCCAGCATTTT. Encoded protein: CASSLQGMGNQPQHF. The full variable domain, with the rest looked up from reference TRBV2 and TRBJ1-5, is EPEVTQTPSHQVTQMGQEVILRCVPISNHLYFYWYRQILGQKVEFLVSFYNNEISEKSEIFDDQFSVERPDGSNFTLKIRSTKLEDSAMYFCASSLQGMGNQPQHFGDGTRLSIL.

The CDR3 here is CASSLDRGGEKLFF. As DNA, the CDR3 is TGCGCCAGCAGCTTGGACAGGGGAGGTGAAAAACTGTTTTTT. The chain carries TRBV5-1 and TRBJ1-4; 7 bases match TRBD1. CDR1 is SGHRS, CDR2 YFSETQ, per germline. Losses at the gene ends were 0 bases for V and 7 bases for J; bases not matched to a gene: 3. This CDR3 has 14 amino acids.

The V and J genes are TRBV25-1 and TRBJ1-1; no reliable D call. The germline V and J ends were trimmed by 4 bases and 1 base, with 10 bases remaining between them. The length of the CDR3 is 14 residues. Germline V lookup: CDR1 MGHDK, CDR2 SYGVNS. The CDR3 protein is CASSGPGPNTEAFF. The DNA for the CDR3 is TGTGCCAGCAGTGGACCGGGTCCGAACACTGAAGCTTTCTTT.

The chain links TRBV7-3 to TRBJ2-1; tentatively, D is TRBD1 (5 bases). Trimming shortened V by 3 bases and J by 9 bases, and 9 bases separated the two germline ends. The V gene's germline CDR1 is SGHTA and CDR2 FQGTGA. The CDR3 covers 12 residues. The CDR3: CASSFQGSEQFF. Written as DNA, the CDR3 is TGTGCCAGCAGCTTTCAGGGTAGTGAGCAGTTCTTC. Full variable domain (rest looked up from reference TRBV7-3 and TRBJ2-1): GAGVSQTPSNKVTEKGKYVELRCDPISGHTALYWYRQSLGQGPEFLIYFQGTGAADDSGLPNDRFFAVRPEGSVSTLKIQRTERGDSAVYLCASSFQGSEQFFGPGTRLTVL.

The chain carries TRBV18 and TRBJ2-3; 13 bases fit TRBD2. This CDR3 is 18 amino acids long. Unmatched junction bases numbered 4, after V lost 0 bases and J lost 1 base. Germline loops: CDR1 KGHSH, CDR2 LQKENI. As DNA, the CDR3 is TGTGCCAGCTCACCACCGCCGGGACTAGCGGGGCGCACAGATACGCAGTATTTT. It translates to CASSPPPGLAGRTDTQYF. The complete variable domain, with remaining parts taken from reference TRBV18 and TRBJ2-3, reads NAGVMQNPRHLVRRRGQEARLRCSPMKGHSHVYWYRQLPEEGLKFMVYLQKENIIDESGMPKERFSAEFPKEGPSILRIQQVVRGDSAAYFCASSPPPGLAGRTDTQYFGPGTRLTVL.

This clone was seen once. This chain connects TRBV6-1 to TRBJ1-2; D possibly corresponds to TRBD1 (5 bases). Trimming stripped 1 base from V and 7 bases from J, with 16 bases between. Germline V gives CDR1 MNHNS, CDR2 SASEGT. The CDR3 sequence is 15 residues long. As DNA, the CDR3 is TGTGCCAGCAGTGAAGTTGGGGCCCTGGAGGGTGGCTACACCTTC. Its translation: CASSEVGALEGGYTF.

CDR3 DNA sequence: TGTGCCAGCAGTTTAGATCTGGGAAACACCATATATTTT. Translating it yields CASSLDLGNTIYF. The V and J genes are TRBV12-3 or TRBV12-4 and TRBJ1-3; D gene unclear. Trimming shortened V by 1 base and J by 4 bases, and 5 bases separated the two germline ends. The CDR3 runs to 13 residues.

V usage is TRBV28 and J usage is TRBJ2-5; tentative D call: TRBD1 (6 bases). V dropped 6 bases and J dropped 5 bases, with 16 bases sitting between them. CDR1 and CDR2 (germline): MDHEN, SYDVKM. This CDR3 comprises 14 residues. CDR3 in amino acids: CASRGWDTRETQYF. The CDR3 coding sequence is TGTGCCAGCAGGGGTTGGGACACAAGGGAGACCCAGTACTTC. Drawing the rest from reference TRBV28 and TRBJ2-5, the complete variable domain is DVKVTQSSRYLVKRTGEKVFLECVQDMDHENMFWYRQDPGLGLRLIYFSYDVKMKEKGDIPEGYSVSREKKERFSLILESASTNQTSMYLCASRGWDTRETQYFGPGTRLLVL.

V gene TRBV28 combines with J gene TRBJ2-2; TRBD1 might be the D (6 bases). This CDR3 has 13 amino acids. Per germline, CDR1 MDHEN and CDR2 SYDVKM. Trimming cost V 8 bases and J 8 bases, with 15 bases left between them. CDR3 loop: CASRSGHLGELFF. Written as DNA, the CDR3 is TGTGCCAGCCGCTCGGGACATTTGGGGGAGCTGTTTTTT. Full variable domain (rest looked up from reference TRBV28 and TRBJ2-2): DVKVTQSSRYLVKRTGEKVFLECVQDMDHENMFWYRQDPGLGLRLIYFSYDVKMKEKGDIPEGYSVSREKKERFSLILESASTNQTSMYLCASRSGHLGELFFGEGSRLTVL.

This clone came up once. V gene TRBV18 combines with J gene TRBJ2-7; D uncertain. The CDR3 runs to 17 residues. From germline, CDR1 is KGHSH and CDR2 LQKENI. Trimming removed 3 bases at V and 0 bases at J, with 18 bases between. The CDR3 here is CASSPRTARRSSYEQYF. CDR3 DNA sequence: TGTGCCAGCTCACCCCGAACTGCCCGGCGGAGCTCCTACGAGCAGTACTTC.

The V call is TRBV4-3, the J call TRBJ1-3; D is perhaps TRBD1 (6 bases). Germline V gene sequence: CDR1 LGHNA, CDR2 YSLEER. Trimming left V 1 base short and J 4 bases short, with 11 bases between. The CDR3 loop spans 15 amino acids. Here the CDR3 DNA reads TGCGCCAGCAGCCAAGCCCGGGACATCGGAAACACCATATATTTT. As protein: CASSQARDIGNTIYF.

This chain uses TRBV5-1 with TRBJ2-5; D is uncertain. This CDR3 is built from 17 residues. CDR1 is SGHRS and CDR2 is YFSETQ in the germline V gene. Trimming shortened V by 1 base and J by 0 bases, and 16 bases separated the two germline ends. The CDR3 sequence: CASSLRVPEAYQETQYF. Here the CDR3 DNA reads TGCGCCAGCAGCTTGCGCGTTCCTGAGGCGTACCAAGAGACCCAGTACTTC.

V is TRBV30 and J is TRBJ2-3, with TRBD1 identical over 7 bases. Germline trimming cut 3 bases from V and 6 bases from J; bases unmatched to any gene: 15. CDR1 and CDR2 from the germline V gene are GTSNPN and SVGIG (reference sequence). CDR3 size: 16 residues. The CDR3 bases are TGTGCCTGGAGCCCAGGGACAGCAAATTATGGGGATACGCAGTATTTT. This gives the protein CAWSPGTANYGDTQYF.

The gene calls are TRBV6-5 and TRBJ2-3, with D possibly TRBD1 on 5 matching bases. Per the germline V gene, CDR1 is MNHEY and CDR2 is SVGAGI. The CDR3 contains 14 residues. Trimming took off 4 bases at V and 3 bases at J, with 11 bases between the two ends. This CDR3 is CASSSGIRTDTQYF. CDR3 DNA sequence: TGTGCCAGCAGTTCAGGGATCCGGACAGATACGCAGTATTTT.

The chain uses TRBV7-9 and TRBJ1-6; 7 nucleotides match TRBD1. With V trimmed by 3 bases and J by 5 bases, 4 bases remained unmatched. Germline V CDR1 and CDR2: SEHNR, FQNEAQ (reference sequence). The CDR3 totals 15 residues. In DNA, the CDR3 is TGTGCCAGCAGCTTGGGACAGCTCGATAATTCACCCCTCCACTTT. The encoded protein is CASSLGQLDNSPLHF.

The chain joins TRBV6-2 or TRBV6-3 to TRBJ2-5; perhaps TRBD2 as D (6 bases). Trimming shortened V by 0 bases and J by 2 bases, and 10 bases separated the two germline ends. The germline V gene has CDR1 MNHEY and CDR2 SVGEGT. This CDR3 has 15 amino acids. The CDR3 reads CASSYSSSDQETQYF. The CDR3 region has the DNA TGTGCCAGCAGTTACTCGTCTAGCGATCAAGAGACCCAGTACTTC.

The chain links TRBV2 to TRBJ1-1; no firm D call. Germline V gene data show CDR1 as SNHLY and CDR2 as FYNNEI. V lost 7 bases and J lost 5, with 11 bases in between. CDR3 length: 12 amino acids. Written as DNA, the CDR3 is TGTGCCAGCAAACAGACAAGGACTGAAGCTTTCTTT. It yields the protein CASKQTRTEAFF.

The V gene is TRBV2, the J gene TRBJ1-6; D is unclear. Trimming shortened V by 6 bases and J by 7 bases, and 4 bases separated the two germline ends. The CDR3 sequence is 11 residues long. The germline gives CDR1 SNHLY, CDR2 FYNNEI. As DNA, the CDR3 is TGTGCCAGCAGCGGGAATTCACCCCTCCACTTT. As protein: CASSGNSPLHF.